This TCR beta chain derives from a study of T cells after yellow fever vaccination. Study context: Preparation of the low-cell-number fractions used SMART-Seq v4 Ultra Low Input.

Study results and caveats: Subsequent to the booster, the majority of primary-vaccination clones reappeared (less than 97% CD4, 88% CD8).

For this clonotype: Its matching antigen is unknown.

The 5'RACE template-switching step produced TCR cDNA and added a universal primer site and UMIs. TCRdb reprocessed the 5' RACE reads via MiXCR and lists one record per CDR3 protein. The sample lists hundreds of thousands of distinct CDR3 sequences; around 10% were seen once. The TCR originated in a young man who received the YFV17D yellow fever vaccine. This specimen was PBMCs, taken on the day of the first yellow fever vaccination.

Here the CDR3 reads CASSRDIRSYNSPLHF. The CDR3 coding sequence is TGCGCCAGCAGCCGGGACATAAGATCCTATAATTCACCCCTCCACTTT. The V gene is TRBV5-1, the J gene TRBJ1-6; tentative D call: TRBD1 (6 bases). Looked up from germline, CDR1 is SGHRS and CDR2 is YFSETQ. This CDR3 comprises 16 residues. Between the trimmed V and J ends, which lost 4 bases and 1 base, there was a span of 12 bases.